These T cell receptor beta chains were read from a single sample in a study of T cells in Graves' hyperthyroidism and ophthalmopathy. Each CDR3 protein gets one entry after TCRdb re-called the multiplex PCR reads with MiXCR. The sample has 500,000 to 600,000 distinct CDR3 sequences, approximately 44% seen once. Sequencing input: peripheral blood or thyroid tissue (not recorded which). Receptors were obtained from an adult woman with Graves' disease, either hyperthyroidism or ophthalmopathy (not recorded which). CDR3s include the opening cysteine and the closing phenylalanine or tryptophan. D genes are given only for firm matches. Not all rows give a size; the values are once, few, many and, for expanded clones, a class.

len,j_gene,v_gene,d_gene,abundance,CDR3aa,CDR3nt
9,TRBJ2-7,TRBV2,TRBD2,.,CASRREEYF,TGTGCCAGCAGGCGGGAGGAGTACTTC
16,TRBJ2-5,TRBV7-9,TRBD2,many,CASSAPGGVRVETQYF,TGTGCCAGCAGCGCCCCCGGGGGGGTGAGAGTGGAGACCCAGTACTTC
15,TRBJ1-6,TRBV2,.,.,CASSLHPRQNSPLHF,TGTGCCAGCAGCTTACACCCCCGCCAGAATTCACCCCTCCACTTT
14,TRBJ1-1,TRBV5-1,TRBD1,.,CASSFLTGGEEAFF,TGCGCCAGCAGCTTCCTAACAGGGGGGGAGGAAGCTTTCTTT
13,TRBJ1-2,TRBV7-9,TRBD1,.,CASSPMQGASYTF,TGTGCCAGCAGCCCAATGCAGGGGGCCAGCTACACCTTC
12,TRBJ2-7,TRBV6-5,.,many,CASIGQNYEQYF,TGTGCCAGCATTGGCCAGAACTACGAGCAGTACTTC
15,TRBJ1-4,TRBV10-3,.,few,CAISEGGPTNEKLFF,TGTGCCATCAGTGAGGGGGGGCCAACTAATGAAAAACTGTTTTTT
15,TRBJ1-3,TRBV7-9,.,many,CASSLQGSSGNTIYF,TGTGCCAGCAGCCTACAGGGAAGCTCTGGAAACACCATATATTTT
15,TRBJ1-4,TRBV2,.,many,CASSARAGGGEKLFF,TGTGCCAGCAGTGCCCGGGCTGGGGGAGGGGAAAAACTGTTTTTT
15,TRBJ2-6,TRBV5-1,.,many,CASSDGGGGANVLTF,TGCGCCAGCTCCGATGGCGGTGGTGGGGCCAACGTCCTGACTTTC
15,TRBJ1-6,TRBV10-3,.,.,CAISDQPYPNSPLHF,TGTGCCATCAGTGATCAGCCATACCCTAATTCACCCCTCCACTTT
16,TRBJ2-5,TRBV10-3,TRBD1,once,CAISAESQGAAETQYF,TGTGCCATCAGTGCTGAGAGTCAGGGGGCTGCGGAGACCCAGTACTTC
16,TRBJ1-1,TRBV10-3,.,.,CAISDPTAYRGTEAFF,TGTGCCATCAGTGACCCTACAGCTTACCGGGGCACTGAAGCTTTCTTT
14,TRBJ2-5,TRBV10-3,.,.,CAISVEGMMETQYF,TGTGCCATCAGCGTAGAGGGGATGATGGAGACCCAGTACTTC
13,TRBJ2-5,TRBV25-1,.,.,CARVRGRRETQYF,TGTGCTAGAGTTCGGGGGCGCAGGGAGACCCAGTACTTC